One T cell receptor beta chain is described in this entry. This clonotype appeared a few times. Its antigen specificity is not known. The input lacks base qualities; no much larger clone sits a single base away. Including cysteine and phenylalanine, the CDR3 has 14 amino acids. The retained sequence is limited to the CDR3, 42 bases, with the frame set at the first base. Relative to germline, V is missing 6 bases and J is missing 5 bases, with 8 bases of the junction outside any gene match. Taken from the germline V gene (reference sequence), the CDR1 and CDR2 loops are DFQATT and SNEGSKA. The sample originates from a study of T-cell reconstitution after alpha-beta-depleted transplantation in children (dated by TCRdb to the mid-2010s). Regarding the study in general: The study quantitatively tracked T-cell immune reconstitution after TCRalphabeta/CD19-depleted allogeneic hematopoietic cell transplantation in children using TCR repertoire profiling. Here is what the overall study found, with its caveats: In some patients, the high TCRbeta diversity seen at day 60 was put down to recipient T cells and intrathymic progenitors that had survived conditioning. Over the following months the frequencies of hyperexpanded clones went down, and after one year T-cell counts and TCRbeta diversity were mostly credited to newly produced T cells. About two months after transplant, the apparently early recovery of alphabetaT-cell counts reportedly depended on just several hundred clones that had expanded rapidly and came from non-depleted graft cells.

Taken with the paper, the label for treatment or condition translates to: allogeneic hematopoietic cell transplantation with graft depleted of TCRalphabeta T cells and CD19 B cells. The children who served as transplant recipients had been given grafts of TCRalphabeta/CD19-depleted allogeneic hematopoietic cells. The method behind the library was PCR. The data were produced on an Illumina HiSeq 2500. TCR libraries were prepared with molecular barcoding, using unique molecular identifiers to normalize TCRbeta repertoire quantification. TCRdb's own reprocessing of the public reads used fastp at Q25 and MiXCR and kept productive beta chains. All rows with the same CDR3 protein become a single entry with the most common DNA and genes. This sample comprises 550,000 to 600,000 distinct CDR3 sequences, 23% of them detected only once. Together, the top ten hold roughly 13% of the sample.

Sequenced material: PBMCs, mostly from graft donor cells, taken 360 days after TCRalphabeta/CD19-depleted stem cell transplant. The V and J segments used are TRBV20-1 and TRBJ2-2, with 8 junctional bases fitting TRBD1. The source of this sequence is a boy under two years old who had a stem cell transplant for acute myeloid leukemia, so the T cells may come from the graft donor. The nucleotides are TGCAGTGCCCCCGACAGGGGAGGAACCGGGGAGCTGTTTTTT. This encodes CSAPDRGGTGELFF.